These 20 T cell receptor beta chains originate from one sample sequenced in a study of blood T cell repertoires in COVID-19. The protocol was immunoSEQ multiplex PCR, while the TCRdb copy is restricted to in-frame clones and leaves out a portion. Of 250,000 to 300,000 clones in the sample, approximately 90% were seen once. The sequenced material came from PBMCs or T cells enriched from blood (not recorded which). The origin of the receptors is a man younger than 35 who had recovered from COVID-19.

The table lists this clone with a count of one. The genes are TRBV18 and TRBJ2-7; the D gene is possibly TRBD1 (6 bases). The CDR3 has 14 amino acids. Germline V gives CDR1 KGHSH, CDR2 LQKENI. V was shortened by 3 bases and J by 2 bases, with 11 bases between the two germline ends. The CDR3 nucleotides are TGTGCCAGCTCACCCGAGACAGGAACCTACGAGCAGTACTTC. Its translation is CASSPETGTYEQYF.

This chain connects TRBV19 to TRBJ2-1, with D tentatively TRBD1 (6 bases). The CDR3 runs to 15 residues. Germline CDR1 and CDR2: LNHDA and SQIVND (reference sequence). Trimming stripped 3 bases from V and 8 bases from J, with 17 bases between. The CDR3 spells CASSIPGDRSDEQFF. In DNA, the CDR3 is TGTGCCAGTAGTATCCCAGGGGATAGGTCCGATGAGCAGTTCTTC.

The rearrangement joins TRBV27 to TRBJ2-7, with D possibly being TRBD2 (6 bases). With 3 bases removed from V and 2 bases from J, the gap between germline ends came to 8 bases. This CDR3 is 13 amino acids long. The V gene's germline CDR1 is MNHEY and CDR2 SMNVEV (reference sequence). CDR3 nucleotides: TGTGCCAGCAGTTTGCGGGGAGCCTACGAGCAGTACTTC. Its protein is CASSLRGAYEQYF.

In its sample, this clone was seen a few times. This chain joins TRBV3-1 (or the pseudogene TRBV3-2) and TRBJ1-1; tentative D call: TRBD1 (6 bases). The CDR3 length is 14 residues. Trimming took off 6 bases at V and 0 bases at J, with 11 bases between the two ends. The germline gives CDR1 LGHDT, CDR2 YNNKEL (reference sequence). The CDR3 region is CASSFTGLNTEAFF. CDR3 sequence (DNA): TGTGCCAGCAGTTTTACAGGGTTGAACACTGAAGCTTTCTTT.

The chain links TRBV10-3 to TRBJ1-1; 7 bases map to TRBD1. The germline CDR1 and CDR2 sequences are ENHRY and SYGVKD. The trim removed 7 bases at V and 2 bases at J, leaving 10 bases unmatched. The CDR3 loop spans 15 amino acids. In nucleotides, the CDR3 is TGTGCCATCACATCCCAGACAGGGACCAACACTGAAGCTTTCTTT. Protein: CAITSQTGTNTEAFF.

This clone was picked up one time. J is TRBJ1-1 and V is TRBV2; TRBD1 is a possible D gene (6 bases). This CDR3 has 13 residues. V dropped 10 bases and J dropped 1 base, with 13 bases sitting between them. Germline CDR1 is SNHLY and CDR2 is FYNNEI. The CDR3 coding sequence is TGTGCCAACCCGCGGACAGCGAACACTGAAGCTTTCTTT. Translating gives CANPRTANTEAFF.

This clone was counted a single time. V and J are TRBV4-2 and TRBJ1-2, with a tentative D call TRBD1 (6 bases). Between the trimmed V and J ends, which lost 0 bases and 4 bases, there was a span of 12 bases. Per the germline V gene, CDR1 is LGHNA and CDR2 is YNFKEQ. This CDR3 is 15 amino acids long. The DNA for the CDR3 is TGTGCCAGCAGCCAAGATGGTGGGGGCGGCTATGGCTACACCTTC. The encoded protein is CASSQDGGGGYGYTF.

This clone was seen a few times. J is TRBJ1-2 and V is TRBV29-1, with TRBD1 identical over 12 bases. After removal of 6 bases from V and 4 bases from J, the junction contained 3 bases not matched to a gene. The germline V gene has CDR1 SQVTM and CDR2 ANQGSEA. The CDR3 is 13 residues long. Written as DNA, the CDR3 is TGCAGCGTCGGGACAGGGGGCTCCTATGGCTACACCTTC. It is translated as CSVGTGGSYGYTF.

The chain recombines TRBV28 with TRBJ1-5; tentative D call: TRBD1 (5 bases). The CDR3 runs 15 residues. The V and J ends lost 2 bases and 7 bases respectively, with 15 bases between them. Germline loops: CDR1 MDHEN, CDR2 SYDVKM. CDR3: CASSLTAGLGQPQHF. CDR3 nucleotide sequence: TGTGCCAGCAGTTTAACGGCAGGGCTCGGCCAGCCCCAGCATTTT.

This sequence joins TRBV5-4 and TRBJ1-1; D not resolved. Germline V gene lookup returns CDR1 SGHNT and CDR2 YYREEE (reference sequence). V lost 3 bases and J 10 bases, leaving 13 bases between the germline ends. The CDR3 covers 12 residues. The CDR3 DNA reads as TGTGCCAGCAGCTCTGGCCGCCGGGGAGCTTTCTTT. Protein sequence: CASSSGRRGAFF. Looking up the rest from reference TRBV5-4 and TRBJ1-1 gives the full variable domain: ETGVTQSPTHLIKTRGQQVTLRCSSQSGHNTVSWYQQALGQGPQFIFQYYREEENGRGNFPPRFSGLQFPNYSSELNVNALELDDSALYLCASSSGRRGAFFGQGTRLTVV.

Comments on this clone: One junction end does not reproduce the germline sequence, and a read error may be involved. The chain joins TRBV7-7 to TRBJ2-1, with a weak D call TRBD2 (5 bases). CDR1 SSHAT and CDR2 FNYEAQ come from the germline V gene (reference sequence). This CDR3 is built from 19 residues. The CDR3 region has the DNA TGTGCTAGCAGCCCCGCCGCGCCTTTTGGCACCACCAGCGGCCATGAGCAGTTCTTC. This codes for CASSPAAPFGTTSGHEQFF.

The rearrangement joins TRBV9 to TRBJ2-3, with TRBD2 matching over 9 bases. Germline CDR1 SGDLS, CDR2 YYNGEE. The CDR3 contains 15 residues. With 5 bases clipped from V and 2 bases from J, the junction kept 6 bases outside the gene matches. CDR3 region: CASSSVAGVTDTQYF. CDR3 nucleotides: TGTGCCAGCAGTTCGGTAGCGGGGGTCACAGATACGCAGTATTTT.

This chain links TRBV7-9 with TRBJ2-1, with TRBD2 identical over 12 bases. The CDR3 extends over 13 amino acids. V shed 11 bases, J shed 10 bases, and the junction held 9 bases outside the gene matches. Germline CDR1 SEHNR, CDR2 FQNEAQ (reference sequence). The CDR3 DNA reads TGTGCCGGGAGGGGACTAGCGGGTTCCGAGCAGTTCTTC. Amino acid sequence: CAGRGLAGSEQFF.

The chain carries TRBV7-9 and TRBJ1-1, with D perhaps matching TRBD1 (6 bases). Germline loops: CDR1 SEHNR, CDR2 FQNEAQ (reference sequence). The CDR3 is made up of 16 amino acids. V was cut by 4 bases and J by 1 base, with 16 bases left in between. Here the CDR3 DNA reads TGTGCCAGCAGCTCTCCCGGGACATACGCGAACACTGAAGCTTTCTTT. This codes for CASSSPGTYANTEAFF.

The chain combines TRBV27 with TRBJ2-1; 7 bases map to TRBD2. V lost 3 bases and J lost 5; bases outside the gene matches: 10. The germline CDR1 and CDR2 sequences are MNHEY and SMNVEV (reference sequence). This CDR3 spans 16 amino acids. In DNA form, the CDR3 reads TGTGCCAGCAGTTTCTCCGGGACTACCTTCGACAATGAGCAGTTCTTC. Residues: CASSFSGTTFDNEQFF.

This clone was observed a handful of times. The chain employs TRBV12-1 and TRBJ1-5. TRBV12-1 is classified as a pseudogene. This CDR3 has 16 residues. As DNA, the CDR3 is TGTGCCAGTCAGCACCCGGGGTGCTGGGGCAATCAGCCCCAGCATTTT. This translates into CASQHPGCWGNQPQHF.

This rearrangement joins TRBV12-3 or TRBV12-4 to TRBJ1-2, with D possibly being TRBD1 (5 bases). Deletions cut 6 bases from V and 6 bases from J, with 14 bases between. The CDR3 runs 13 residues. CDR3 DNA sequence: TGTGCCAGCAGGGCCCCCGGGGGGGATGGCTACACCTTC. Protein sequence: CASRAPGGDGYTF.

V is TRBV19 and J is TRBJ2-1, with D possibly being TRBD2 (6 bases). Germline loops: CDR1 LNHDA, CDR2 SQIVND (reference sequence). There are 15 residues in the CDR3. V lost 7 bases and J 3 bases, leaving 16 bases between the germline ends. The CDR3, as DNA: TGTGCCAGTATTGGATTTGGGGGGTTCTACAATGAGCAGTTCTTC. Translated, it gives CASIGFGGFYNEQFF.

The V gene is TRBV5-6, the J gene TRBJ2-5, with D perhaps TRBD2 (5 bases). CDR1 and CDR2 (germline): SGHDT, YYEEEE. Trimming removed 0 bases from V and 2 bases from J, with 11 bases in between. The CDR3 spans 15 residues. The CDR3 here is CASSLVEREQETQYF. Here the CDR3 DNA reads TGTGCCAGCAGCTTGGTCGAGAGGGAGCAAGAGACCCAGTACTTC. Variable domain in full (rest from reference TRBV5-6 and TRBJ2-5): DAGVTQSPTHLIKTRGQQVTLRCSPKSGHDTVSWYQQALGQGPQFIFQYYEEEERQRGNFPDRFSGHQFPNYSSELNVNALLLGDSALYLCASSLVEREQETQYFGPGTRLLVL.

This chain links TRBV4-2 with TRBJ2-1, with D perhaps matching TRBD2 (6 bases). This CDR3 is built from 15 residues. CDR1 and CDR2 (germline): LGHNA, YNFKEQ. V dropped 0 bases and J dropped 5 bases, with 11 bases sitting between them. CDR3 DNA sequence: TGTGCCAGCAGCCAAGAGTGGGGGACTCACAATGAGCAGTTCTTC. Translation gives CASSQEWGTHNEQFF.